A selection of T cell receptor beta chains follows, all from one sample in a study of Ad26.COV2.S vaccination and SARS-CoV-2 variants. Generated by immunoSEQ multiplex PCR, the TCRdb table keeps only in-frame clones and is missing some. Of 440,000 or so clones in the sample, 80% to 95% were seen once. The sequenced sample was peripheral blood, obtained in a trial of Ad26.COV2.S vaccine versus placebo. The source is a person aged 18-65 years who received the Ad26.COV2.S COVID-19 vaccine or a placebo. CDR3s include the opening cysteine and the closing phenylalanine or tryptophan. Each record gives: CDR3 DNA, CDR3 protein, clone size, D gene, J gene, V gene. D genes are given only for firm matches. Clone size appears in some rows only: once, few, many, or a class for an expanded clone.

CDR3 DNA: TGTGCCTGGAGGGAAACCGGGACTGTCAATCAGCCCCAGCATTTT; CDR3 protein: CAWRETGTVNQPQHF; clone size: NA; D gene: NA; J gene: TRBJ1-5; V gene: TRBV30
CDR3 DNA: TGTGCCAGTAGTATCGGTCAGATTGGCAATGAGCAGTTCTTC; CDR3 protein: CASSIGQIGNEQFF; clone size: NA; D gene: NA; J gene: TRBJ2-1; V gene: TRBV19
CDR3 DNA: TGCAGTGCTAGTACGCATCCTAGCACAGATACGCAGTATTTT; CDR3 protein: CSASTHPSTDTQYF; clone size: NA; D gene: NA; J gene: TRBJ2-3; V gene: TRBV20-1
CDR3 DNA: TGTGCCAGCAGTTTAGGAGTAAGCTATGGCTACACCTTC; CDR3 protein: CASSLGVSYGYTF; clone size: few; D gene: NA; J gene: TRBJ1-2; V gene: TRBV12-3/TRBV12-4
CDR3 DNA: TGTGCCAGCAGTTACGCAGGCCTCTCCTACAATGAGCAGTTCTTC; CDR3 protein: CASSYAGLSYNEQFF; clone size: NA; D gene: NA; J gene: TRBJ2-1; V gene: TRBV6-2/TRBV6-3
CDR3 DNA: TGTGCCAGCAGCTTAGTCTCGGGAGTAAAGGGCAATGAGCAGTTCTTC; CDR3 protein: CASSLVSGVKGNEQFF; clone size: NA; D gene: NA; J gene: TRBJ2-1; V gene: TRBV7-2
CDR3 DNA: TGTGCCAGCCGACAGGGCCCCGGCTACTACGAGCAGTACTTC; CDR3 protein: CASRQGPGYYEQYF; clone size: NA; D gene: TRBD1; J gene: TRBJ2-7; V gene: TRBV19
CDR3 DNA: TGTGCCAGCAGTCCTCCGTTCCGCGAGGGCAATGAGCAGTTCTTC; CDR3 protein: CASSPPFREGNEQFF; clone size: many; D gene: NA; J gene: TRBJ2-1; V gene: TRBV7-9
CDR3 DNA: TGCAGCGTGGACGGGAGCCGCCGGGAGACCCAGTACTTC; CDR3 protein: CSVDGSRRETQYF; clone size: NA; D gene: NA; J gene: TRBJ2-5; V gene: TRBV29-1
CDR3 DNA: TGTGCCAGCAGCCAAGAGCCGGCGCTACTCGGGACAGGGTATAGTGAGCAGTTCTTC; CDR3 protein: CASSQEPALLGTGYSEQFF; clone size: NA; D gene: TRBD1; J gene: TRBJ2-1; V gene: TRBV4-2
CDR3 DNA: TGTGCCAGCAGCTTGGGACTATTTACAGATACGCAGTATTTT; CDR3 protein: CASSLGLFTDTQYF; clone size: NA; D gene: NA; J gene: TRBJ2-3; V gene: TRBV5-4
CDR3 DNA: TGTGCCAGCAGCCCGGGACAGGGGGCCAACTATGGCTACACCTTC; CDR3 protein: CASSPGQGANYGYTF; clone size: few; D gene: TRBD1; J gene: TRBJ1-2; V gene: TRBV4-2
CDR3 DNA: TGTGCCAGCAGCGCGACACCCAATCCAAGGTACGAGCAGTACTTC; CDR3 protein: CASSATPNPRYEQYF; clone size: NA; D gene: NA; J gene: TRBJ2-7; V gene: TRBV9
CDR3 DNA: TGTGCCAGTACCGGTCCCGGACGGAACAATGAGCAGTTCTTC; CDR3 protein: CASTGPGRNNEQFF; clone size: NA; D gene: NA; J gene: TRBJ2-1; V gene: TRBV19
CDR3 DNA: TGTGCCAGCAGTCTTCTAGCGGGAGTTTCCTACGAGCAGTACTTC; CDR3 protein: CASSLLAGVSYEQYF; clone size: NA; D gene: TRBD2; J gene: TRBJ2-7; V gene: TRBV7-2
CDR3 DNA: TGTGCCAGCCACCAACAGAATAGCAATCAGCCCCAGCATTTT; CDR3 protein: CASHQQNSNQPQHF; clone size: NA; D gene: NA; J gene: TRBJ1-5; V gene: TRBV28
CDR3 DNA: TGTGCCAGCAGCTTAGATGGTTCACCCCTCCACTTT; CDR3 protein: CASSLDGSPLHF; clone size: NA; D gene: NA; J gene: TRBJ1-6; V gene: TRBV11-2
CDR3 DNA: TGTGCCAGCAGCCCCAGGCCAGGCGCGAACACTGAAGCTTTCTTT; CDR3 protein: CASSPRPGANTEAFF; clone size: NA; D gene: NA; J gene: TRBJ1-1; V gene: TRBV7-9
CDR3 DNA: TGTGCCAGCAGTTTATTAAGAGGCAGAGCCAAAAACATTCAGTACTTC; CDR3 protein: CASSLLRGRAKNIQYF; clone size: NA; D gene: NA; J gene: TRBJ2-4; V gene: TRBV28
CDR3 DNA: TGTGCCAGCAGTGACCCTCCCCGGGAGATTTACAATGAGCAGTTCTTC; CDR3 protein: CASSDPPREIYNEQFF; clone size: NA; D gene: NA; J gene: TRBJ2-1; V gene: TRBV2
CDR3 DNA: TGTGCCAGCGGGGGAAATGGAAACACCATATATTTT; CDR3 protein: CASGGNGNTIYF; clone size: NA; D gene: NA; J gene: TRBJ1-3; V gene: TRBV2
CDR3 DNA: TGTGCCAGCTTCGCTAGCGGGGGATCCTACGAGCAGTACTTC; CDR3 protein: CASFASGGSYEQYF; clone size: NA; D gene: TRBD2; J gene: TRBJ2-7; V gene: TRBV18
CDR3 DNA: TGTGCCAGCAGCCCTAGACAGGGAACGAACACTGAAGCTTTCTTT; CDR3 protein: CASSPRQGTNTEAFF; clone size: NA; D gene: TRBD1; J gene: TRBJ1-1; V gene: TRBV7-9
CDR3 DNA: TGTGCCAGCAGTCCGACCCCCCCGGGACCTGTCTCTGGAAACACCATATATTTT; CDR3 protein: CASSPTPPGPVSGNTIYF; clone size: NA; D gene: NA; J gene: TRBJ1-3; V gene: TRBV27
CDR3 DNA: TGTGCCACCAGCCACCACAGGAATTATAATTCACCCCTCCACTTT; CDR3 protein: CATSHHRNYNSPLHF; clone size: NA; D gene: NA; J gene: TRBJ1-6; V gene: TRBV15
CDR3 DNA: TGTGCCAGCAGTTACTCGGGCGGGGACGGGACTGAAGCTTTCTTT; CDR3 protein: CASSYSGGDGTEAFF; clone size: NA; D gene: NA; J gene: TRBJ1-1; V gene: TRBV6-6
CDR3 DNA: TGTGCCAGCAGCCAAGGACAGGGGAGATATTCACCCCTCCACTTT; CDR3 protein: CASSQGQGRYSPLHF; clone size: once; D gene: TRBD1; J gene: TRBJ1-6; V gene: TRBV14
CDR3 DNA: TGCAGTGCTAGTATAGTGAAGGCTAGCGGACCCTACGAGCAGTACTTC; CDR3 protein: CSASIVKASGPYEQYF; clone size: NA; D gene: TRBD2; J gene: TRBJ2-7; V gene: TRBV20-1
CDR3 DNA: TGTGCCAGCAGTTACTGGGTGGAGGGGCCAGAGACCCAGTACTTC; CDR3 protein: CASSYWVEGPETQYF; clone size: NA; D gene: NA; J gene: TRBJ2-5; V gene: TRBV6-2/TRBV6-3
CDR3 DNA: TGTGCCAGCAGTGAGACAGCTAACTATGGCTACACCTTC; CDR3 protein: CASSETANYGYTF; clone size: NA; D gene: NA; J gene: TRBJ1-2; V gene: TRBV6-1
CDR3 DNA: TGTGCCACCAGCCCTAGACAGGGCGAGCAGTACTTC; CDR3 protein: CATSPRQGEQYF; clone size: NA; D gene: TRBD1; J gene: TRBJ2-7; V gene: TRBV15
CDR3 DNA: TGCAGCGTCCGGACTAGCGGGAACTACGAGCAGTACTTC; CDR3 protein: CSVRTSGNYEQYF; clone size: NA; D gene: TRBD2; J gene: TRBJ2-7; V gene: TRBV29-1
CDR3 DNA: TGTGCCAGTAGAGAAGCCGGGACAGGGATTCCCTACGAGCAGTACTTC; CDR3 protein: CASREAGTGIPYEQYF; clone size: NA; D gene: TRBD1; J gene: TRBJ2-7; V gene: TRBV19
CDR3 DNA: TGTGCCAGTAGTATGTTGGGGGAAACCTACGAGCAGTACTTC; CDR3 protein: CASSMLGETYEQYF; clone size: NA; D gene: NA; J gene: TRBJ2-7; V gene: TRBV19
CDR3 DNA: TGTGCCAGCAGCCCGTTGACTACCTCCTACAATGAGCAGTTCTTC; CDR3 protein: CASSPLTTSYNEQFF; clone size: NA; D gene: NA; J gene: TRBJ2-1; V gene: TRBV11-3
CDR3 DNA: TGTGCCAGCAGAGGCCTCCAGGGGGCGCTTGATGGCTACACCTTC; CDR3 protein: CASRGLQGALDGYTF; clone size: NA; D gene: TRBD1; J gene: TRBJ1-2; V gene: TRBV27
CDR3 DNA: TGTGCCAGCAGACTCCAGCGGGAGCGAGGAAATGAGCAGTTCTTC; CDR3 protein: CASRLQRERGNEQFF; clone size: NA; D gene: TRBD2; J gene: TRBJ2-1; V gene: TRBV11-2
CDR3 DNA: TGTGCCAGCAGACAGGATAGCGGGAGGTACAATGAGCAGTTCTTC; CDR3 protein: CASRQDSGRYNEQFF; clone size: NA; D gene: TRBD2; J gene: TRBJ2-1; V gene: TRBV7-9
CDR3 DNA: TGTGCCAGCAGCTTCCCCAACAGGGGCACAGATACGCAGTATTTT; CDR3 protein: CASSFPNRGTDTQYF; clone size: once; D gene: NA; J gene: TRBJ2-3; V gene: TRBV7-9
CDR3 DNA: TGCGCCAGCAGCTTGGTGGCGGGAGCCGACACCGGGGAGCTGTTTTTT; CDR3 protein: CASSLVAGADTGELFF; clone size: NA; D gene: TRBD2; J gene: TRBJ2-2; V gene: TRBV5-1
CDR3 DNA: TGTGCCAGCAGCTACGGCTCGGGACAGGCCTATGGCTACACCTTC; CDR3 protein: CASSYGSGQAYGYTF; clone size: NA; D gene: TRBD1; J gene: TRBJ1-2; V gene: TRBV11-2
CDR3 DNA: TGTGCCAGCAGCTCCATCCGGCCTAGGCAATACAATGAGCAGTTCTTC; CDR3 protein: CASSSIRPRQYNEQFF; clone size: NA; D gene: NA; J gene: TRBJ2-1; V gene: TRBV7-9